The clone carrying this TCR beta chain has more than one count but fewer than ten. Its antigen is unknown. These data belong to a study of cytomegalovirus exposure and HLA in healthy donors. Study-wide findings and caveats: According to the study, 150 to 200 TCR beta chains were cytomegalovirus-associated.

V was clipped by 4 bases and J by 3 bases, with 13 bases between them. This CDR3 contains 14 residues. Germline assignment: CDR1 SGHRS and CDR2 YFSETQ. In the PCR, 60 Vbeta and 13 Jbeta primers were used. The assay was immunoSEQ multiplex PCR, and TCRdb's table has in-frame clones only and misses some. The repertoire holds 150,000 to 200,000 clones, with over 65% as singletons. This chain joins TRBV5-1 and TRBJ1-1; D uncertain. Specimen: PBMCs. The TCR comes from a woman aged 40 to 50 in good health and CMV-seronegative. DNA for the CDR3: TGCGCCAGCAGCCCCGGGCCGAGGGACACTGAAGCTTTCTTT. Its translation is CASSPGPRDTEAFF. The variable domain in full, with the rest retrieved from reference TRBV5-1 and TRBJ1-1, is KAGVTQTPRYLIKTRGQQVTLSCSPISGHRSVSWYQQTPGQGLQFLFEYFSETQRNKGNFPGRFSGRQFSNSRSEMNVSTLELGDSALYLCASSPGPRDTEAFFGQGTRLTVV.